Reported below is one T cell receptor (beta chain). Its target is unknown. The same CDR3 arises from other DNA sequences in this sample as well. This record belongs to a study of beta chain features in type 1 diabetes. The study, taken as a whole, reports: All four CD4+ subsets of Type 1 diabetes patients contained TCRB CDR3s that were moderately but significantly shorter.

Stem cell-like memory, regulatory, central memory and naive CD4+ cells were sorted via CD45RO/CCR7/CD25/CD127/CD95/CD27. This CDR3 is built from 13 residues. With 8 bases clipped from V and 1 base from J, the junction kept 4 bases outside the gene matches. Germline V CDR1 and CDR2: LNHDA, SQIVND (reference sequence). The study reverse transcribed the entire isolated RNA, so it sequenced expressed TCRB transcripts. The table came from immunoSEQ multiplex PCR; TCRdb's copy has only in-frame clones and leaves some out. Among some 150,000 clones, more than 9.5% were seen once, and the ten largest hold roughly 2%.

The rearrangement uses TRBV19 and TRBJ2-7; 8 positions match TRBD1. Sequences were obtained from central memory CD4+ T cells from blood. The receptor's source is a man aged 18 to 35 in good health. This chain's CDR3 is CASSDRASYEQYF. CDR3 DNA sequence: TGTGCCAGTTCGGACAGGGCGTCCTACGAGCAGTACTTC.